The rows below give T cell receptor beta chains drawn from one sample of a study of T-cell reconstitution after alpha-beta-depleted transplantation in children. TCRdb used MiXCR to reprocess the PCR reads, holding one entry per CDR3 protein. The sample records about 150,000 distinct CDR3 sequences, 8% to 10% being singletons. The sequencing here drew on PBMCs, mostly from graft donor cells, taken 180 days after TCRalphabeta/CD19-depleted stem cell transplant. Receptors were obtained from a female patient aged 2-9 years who had a stem cell transplant for congenital amegakaryocytic thrombocytopenia, so the T cells may come from the graft donor. Both conserved end residues are part of each CDR3. A D gene is named only where the DNA matches it firmly. Where a row states a size, it is once, few, many or the class of an expanded clone; other rows omit it.

TRBV29-1	few	TRBJ2-5	TRBD2	CSVAGTRQETQYF	TGCAGCGTTGCCGGGACTAGACAAGAGACCCAGTACTTC
TRBV6-1	many	TRBJ1-2	NA	CASSMDGLYGYTF	TGTGCCAGCAGTATGGACGGGCTCTATGGCTACACCTTC
TRBV20-1	many	TRBJ1-5	NA	CSARDGVGRRNQPQHF	TGCAGTGCTAGAGATGGGGTGGGGAGAAGGAATCAGCCCCAGCATTTT
TRBV6-2/TRBV6-3	NA	TRBJ2-1	TRBD2	CASSYLGGNEQFF	TGTGCCAGCAGTTACTTGGGGGGGAATGAGCAGTTCTTC
TRBV6-5	many	TRBJ1-2	NA	CASSYGSGPNYGYTF	TGTGCCAGCAGTTACGGGTCAGGGCCCAACTATGGCTACACCTTC
TRBV28	many	TRBJ2-5	TRBD2	CASSPPGGRTQYF	TGTGCCAGCAGTCCCCCGGGGGGGCGGACCCAGTACTTC
TRBV29-1	many	TRBJ2-5	NA	CSVLMGAPRETQYF	TGCAGCGTCCTAATGGGGGCCCCACGAGAGACCCAGTACTTC
TRBV27	few	TRBJ2-7	TRBD1	CASSLGAPGQSYEQYF	TGTGCCAGCAGTTTGGGGGCCCCGGGACAGTCCTACGAGCAGTACTTC
TRBV7-2	few	TRBJ2-1	NA	CASSSTGSEQFF	TGTGCCAGCAGCTCTACGGGGAGTGAGCAGTTCTTC
TRBV29-1	many	TRBJ1-2	NA	CSVEDAQIYGYTF	TGCAGCGTTGAAGATGCCCAGATCTATGGCTACACCTTC
TRBV7-2	many	TRBJ2-2	NA	CASSFSSGELFF	TGTGCCAGCAGCTTTTCGTCGGGGGAGCTGTTTTTT
TRBV7-9	NA	TRBJ1-2	TRBD1	CASSSGDRSNYGYTF	TGTGCCAGCAGCTCCGGGGACAGATCCAACTATGGCTACACCTTC
TRBV28	many	TRBJ2-3	TRBD2	CASSLSGGSRDTQYF	TGTGCCAGCAGTCTTAGCGGGGGGAGCAGGGATACGCAGTATTTT
TRBV15	NA	TRBJ2-1	NA	CATSSDPTTRVGMFF	TGTGCCACCAGCAGCGACCCAACCACAAGAGTAGGGATGTTCTTC
TRBV7-6	many	TRBJ2-5	NA	CASSFRRVYGTETQYF	TGTGCCAGCAGCTTTAGGCGGGTGTACGGGACTGAGACCCAGTACTTC
TRBV20-1	many	TRBJ2-1	TRBD2	CSARRPRLAGVKNEQFF	TGCAGTGCTAGGAGGCCAAGACTAGCGGGAGTAAAGAATGAGCAGTTCTTC
TRBV7-7	few	TRBJ2-5	TRBD2	CASSLVPASGSRRETQYF	TGTGCCAGCAGCTTGGTCCCGGCTAGCGGGAGTCGGCGTGAGACCCAGTACTTC
TRBV7-9	many	TRBJ2-6	NA	CASSPQVWGAPFSGANVLTF	TGTGCCAGCAGCCCCCAGGTTTGGGGGGCTCCCTTTTCTGGGGCCAACGTCCTGACTTTC
TRBV4-3	NA	TRBJ1-4	TRBD1	CASSQGPQGAWDEKLFF	TGCGCCAGCAGCCAGGGGCCGCAGGGGGCCTGGGACGAAAAACTGTTTTTT
TRBV20-1	many	TRBJ2-1	NA	CSASSSREQFF	TGCAGTGCTAGCAGTAGTCGGGAGCAGTTCTTC
TRBV20-1	once	TRBJ2-4	NA	CSANPLTGGKNIQYF	TGCAGTGCAAACCCTCTGACAGGCGGAAAAAACATTCAGTACTTC
TRBV5-1	NA	TRBJ2-4	NA	CASSLAYVGAGNIQYF	TGCGCCAGCAGCTTGGCTTACGTAGGGGCGGGAAACATTCAGTACTTC
TRBV11-1	many	TRBJ1-1	NA	CASSFGAGRTEAFF	NA
TRBV2	many	TRBJ2-2	NA	CASSDRGPRLFF	TGTGCCAGCAGTGATAGGGGTCCCCGGCTGTTTTTT
TRBV7-6	NA	TRBJ2-1	NA	CASSLGQFNEQFF	TGTGCCAGCAGCTTAGGCCAGTTTAATGAGCAGTTCTTC
TRBV20-1	few	TRBJ2-5	TRBD2	CSAQSGTSVETQYF	TGCAGTGCTCAGTCCGGGACTAGCGTAGAGACCCAGTACTTC
TRBV28	many	TRBJ1-1	NA	CASSQWTENTEAFF	TGTGCCAGCAGCCAATGGACAGAGAACACTGAAGCTTTCTTT
TRBV27	many	TRBJ2-1	NA	CASSLIPTGGYNEQFF	TGTGCCAGCAGTTTGATACCGACTGGGGGCTACAATGAGCAGTTCTTC
TRBV7-2	many	TRBJ2-7	NA	CASSLVVVSHSYEQYF	TGTGCCAGCAGCTTAGTAGTAGTTTCGCACTCCTACGAGCAGTACTTC
TRBV12-3/TRBV12-4	few	TRBJ2-2	NA	CASSSQGARNTGELFF	TGTGCCAGCAGTTCCCAGGGTGCCCGGAACACCGGGGAGCTGTTTTTT